The 23 T cell receptor beta chains below come from one sample, sequenced in a study of blood T cell repertoires in COVID-19. Using immunoSEQ multiplex PCR, the repertoire was profiled, and TCRdb retains in-frame clones only, with some absent. The sample carries 300,000 to 400,000 clones, approximately 86% recorded once. The source material was peripheral blood. These receptors all stem from an older woman with COVID-19, enrolled during active disease.

The V call is TRBV27, the J call TRBJ1-2, with 12 positions matching TRBD1. J lost 7 bases, V lost 6 bases, and 6 bases had no gene match. Germline CDR1 and CDR2: MNHEY and SMNVEV (reference sequence). This CDR3 has 14 residues. Written as DNA, the CDR3 is TGTGCCAGCAGGGCGGGACAGGGGGCGCGTGGCTACACCTTC. As protein: CASRAGQGARGYTF.

CDR3 bases: TGTGCCAGCAGTTACGTTCAGGGGGCCGGGGAGCTGTTTTTT. Residues: CASSYVQGAGELFF. The chain links TRBV6-5 to TRBJ2-2, with 7 positions matching TRBD1. From germline, CDR1 is MNHEY and CDR2 SVGAGI. With 2 bases clipped from V and 6 bases from J, the junction kept 3 bases outside the gene matches. This CDR3 comprises 14 residues.

The rearrangement joins TRBV5-4 to TRBJ2-1; 7 positions agree with TRBD1. V shed 0 bases, J shed 5 bases, and the junction held 5 bases outside the gene matches. CDR1 SGHNT and CDR2 YYREEE come from the germline V gene (reference sequence). The CDR3 has 15 residues. In DNA form, the CDR3 reads TGTGCCAGCAGCTTGGCGGACAGGACGAACAATGAGCAGTTCTTC. This gives the protein CASSLADRTNNEQFF.

This clone was picked up one time. V usage is TRBV6-4 and J usage is TRBJ2-1; 11 nucleotides match TRBD2. V shed 6 bases, J shed 7 bases, and the junction held 8 bases outside the gene matches. Per germline, CDR1 MRHNA and CDR2 SNTAGT. The CDR3 runs to 15 residues. The CDR3 loop is CASSPTSGGYNEQFF. CDR3 nucleotide sequence: TGTGCCAGCAGCCCTACTAGCGGGGGATATAATGAGCAGTTCTTC.

The J gene is TRBJ1-1, the V gene TRBV11-3; D perhaps matches TRBD1 (5 bases). CDR3 size: 14 residues. V was trimmed by 1 base and J by 2 bases, leaving 8 bases between them. Germline values: CDR1 SGHNT, CDR2 YENEEA. CDR3 sequence reads: CASSLADSNTEAFF. The CDR3 region has the DNA TGTGCCAGCAGCTTAGCTGACAGTAACACTGAAGCTTTCTTT.

Only one count was recorded for this clone. This rearrangement joins TRBV9 to TRBJ2-7; 11 nucleotides agree with TRBD1. CDR3 size: 14 residues. The V gene end was trimmed by 3 bases and the J gene end by 3 bases; junction bases not matched to a gene: 2. CDR1 is SGDLS and CDR2 is YYNGEE in the germline V gene. CDR3 DNA sequence: TGTGCCAGCAGCGACGGGACAGGGGGCTACGAGCAGTACTTC. It codes for CASSDGTGGYEQYF.

The CDR3 DNA sequence: TGTGCCAGCAGCTTAGCGGTGGGCGGCCAGGGGCAGCCCCAGCATTTT. Translating gives CASSLAVGGQGQPQHF. The chain employs TRBV7-6 and TRBJ1-5; D possibly corresponds to TRBD1 (6 bases). This CDR3 is 16 amino acids long. The V and J ends lost 0 bases and 7 bases respectively, with 16 bases between them. Germline CDR1 SGHVS, CDR2 FNYEAQ.

This chain uses TRBV12-3 or TRBV12-4 with TRBJ2-2; D possibly corresponds to TRBD2 (6 bases). CDR3 size: 12 residues. Trimming shortened V by 6 bases and J by 5 bases, and 7 bases separated the two germline ends. The CDR3 region is CASSGGTGELFF. The CDR3 coding sequence is TGTGCCAGCAGCGGGGGTACCGGGGAGCTGTTTTTT.

This chain links TRBV19 with TRBJ2-2; D gene uncertain. The CDR3 is made up of 12 amino acids. Germline V CDR1 and CDR2: LNHDA, SQIVND (reference sequence). The ends were cut back, 8 bases at V and 5 bases at J, with 9 bases in the middle. In nucleotides, the CDR3 is TGTGCCAGTGGCTTAAGAACCGGGGAGCTGTTTTTT. It encodes CASGLRTGELFF.

V usage is TRBV6-1 and J usage is TRBJ1-5; D is undetermined. The CDR3 sequence is 13 residues long. V lost 1 base, J lost 9 bases, and 10 bases lay in between. The germline CDR1 and CDR2 sequences are MNHNS and SASEGT. Written as DNA, the CDR3 is TGTGCCAGCAGTGAAGGAGGGTTATGGCCCCAGCATTTT. This translates into CASSEGGLWPQHF.

The chain combines TRBV18 with TRBJ1-3; tentative D call: TRBD1 (5 bases). V lost 0 bases, J lost 4 bases, and 13 bases lay in between. Germline V lookup: CDR1 KGHSH, CDR2 LQKENI. The CDR3 covers 16 residues. The CDR3 DNA sequence: TGTGCCAGCTCACCACCGTCAGGGACTAACGGAAACACCATATATTTT. Translating gives CASSPPSGTNGNTIYF.

This clone turned up a few times. The V and J genes are TRBV7-2 and TRBJ1-1; D ambiguous. Per the germline V gene, CDR1 is SGHTA and CDR2 is FQGNSA. The CDR3 is 15 residues long. V lost 2 bases and J 3 bases, leaving 13 bases between the germline ends. The CDR3 DNA sequence: TGTGCCAGCAGCTTAAATACGGTCGGAGACACTGAAGCTTTCTTT. Residues: CASSLNTVGDTEAFF.

The J gene is TRBJ2-2, the V gene TRBV14, with TRBD1 as a possible D gene (6 bases). The CDR3 has 15 amino acids. Trimming shortened V by 2 bases and J by 5 bases, and 12 bases separated the two germline ends. CDR1 and CDR2 (germline): SGHDN, FVKESK. Here the CDR3 reads CASSQRQGRTGELFF. DNA of the CDR3: TGTGCCAGCAGCCAAAGGCAGGGGCGGACCGGGGAGCTGTTTTTT.

The chain carries TRBV11-2 and TRBJ1-3, with a weak D call TRBD1 (5 bases). The CDR3 loop spans 16 amino acids. Trimming removed 5 bases from V and 0 bases from J, with 14 bases in between. Germline V gene data show CDR1 as SGHAT and CDR2 as FQNNGV. CDR3 coding DNA: TGTGCCAGCAGCCTTACAGGACCGCACTCTGGAAACACCATATATTTT. Residues: CASSLTGPHSGNTIYF.

The chain carries TRBV15 and TRBJ2-7, with D possibly matching TRBD2 (5 bases). V was clipped by 3 bases and J by 5 bases, with 17 bases between them. Germline V gene sequence: CDR1 LNHNV, CDR2 YYDKDF (reference sequence). The CDR3 has 15 residues. The CDR3, as DNA: TGTGCCACCAGCAGGGACTTGGGGTTCAAAGACGAGCAGTACTTC. The encoded protein is CATSRDLGFKDEQYF.

The chain employs TRBV11-3 and TRBJ2-1; TRBD2 matches at 8 bases. The germline gives CDR1 SGHNT, CDR2 YENEEA. V dropped 6 bases and J dropped 1; count of bases not matched to a gene: 8. This CDR3 is built from 16 residues. DNA for the CDR3: TGTGCCAGCAGTACCCGGGGGGGCGGGTCCTACAATGAGCAGTTCTTC. This gives the protein CASSTRGGGSYNEQFF. The whole variable domain, filled in from reference TRBV11-3 and TRBJ2-1, reads EAGVVQSPRYKIIEKKQPVAFWCNPISGHNTLYWYLQNLGQGPELLIRYENEEAVDDSQLPKDRFSAERLKGVDSTLKIQPAELGDSAVYLCASSTRGGGSYNEQFFGPGTRLTVL.

V is TRBV3-1 (or the pseudogene TRBV3-2) and J is TRBJ2-3, with 7 bases aligning to TRBD2. Losses at the gene ends were 0 bases for V and 4 bases for J; bases not matched to a gene: 7. CDR3 length: 16 amino acids. Germline CDR1 LGHDT, CDR2 YNNKEL (reference sequence). The CDR3 sequence: CASSQDIVGGSDTQYF. CDR3 DNA: TGTGCCAGCAGCCAAGATATCGTGGGGGGGTCAGATACGCAGTATTTT.

This chain joins TRBV29-1 and TRBJ2-4; no definite D call. Germline loops: CDR1 SQVTM, CDR2 ANQGSEA. This CDR3 comprises 17 residues. Trimming took 0 bases from V and 0 from J, leaving 15 bases between them. The CDR3: CSVEDPPLDQAKNIQYF. CDR3 DNA: TGCAGCGTTGAAGATCCCCCGCTAGACCAAGCCAAAAACATTCAGTACTTC. The full variable domain, rest sourced from reference TRBV29-1 and TRBJ2-4, is SAVISQKPSRDICQRGTSLTIQCQVDSQVTMMFWYRQQPGQSLTLIATANQGSEATYESGFVIDKFPISRPNLTFSTLTVSNMSPEDSSIYLCSVEDPPLDQAKNIQYFGAGTRLSVL.

This rearrangement joins TRBV3-1 (or the pseudogene TRBV3-2) to TRBJ1-4; D uncertain. The CDR3 has 12 amino acids. Germline lookup yields CDR1 LGHDT and CDR2 YNNKEL (reference sequence). V gave up 4 bases and J gave up 4 bases, with 4 bases separating them. As DNA, the CDR3 is TGTGCCAGCAGCCCCCTTAATGAAAAACTGTTTTTT. Its protein is CASSPLNEKLFF.

The gene calls are TRBV7-8 and TRBJ1-1; D ambiguous. The CDR3 spans 11 residues. Trimming stripped 5 bases from V and 10 bases from J, with 11 bases between. Looked up from germline, CDR1 is SGHVS and CDR2 is FQNEAQ. CDR3 nucleotide sequence: TGTGCCAGCAGCCCCCAAGCGGCAGCTTTCTTT. Amino acids: CASSPQAAAFF.

The sample holds a few counts of this clone. The chain carries TRBV11-3 and TRBJ1-1; maybe TRBD1 (5 bases). The CDR3 is 14 residues long. Germline V gene data show CDR1 as SGHNT and CDR2 as YENEEA. The ends were cut back, 2 bases at V and 5 bases at J, with 12 bases in the middle. CDR3 nucleotides: TGTGCCAGCAGCTTAAGCAGGGTTGCGACTGAAGCTTTCTTT. It encodes CASSLSRVATEAFF.

This chain joins TRBV29-1 and TRBJ2-3; 7 bases agree with TRBD1. With 7 bases clipped from V and 6 bases from J, the junction kept 7 bases outside the gene matches. CDR1 SQVTM and CDR2 ANQGSEA come from the germline V gene. The CDR3 is 12 residues long. The CDR3 region is CSAQGVADTQYF. The CDR3 DNA reads as TGCAGCGCCCAGGGGGTCGCGGATACGCAGTATTTT.

In its sample, this clone was seen a few times. The V gene is TRBV6-4, the J gene TRBJ1-6; possible D gene TRBD1, 6 bases. V was shortened by 5 bases and J by 5 bases, with 10 bases between the two germline ends. From germline, CDR1 is MRHNA and CDR2 SNTAGT. The CDR3 is 14 amino acids. CDR3: CASSLRTDNSPLHF. CDR3 bases: TGTGCCAGCAGTTTACGGACAGATAATTCACCCCTCCACTTT.